This entry lists 11 T cell receptor beta chains sequenced from one sample in a study of cytomegalovirus exposure and HLA in healthy donors. It was with 60 Vbeta and 13 Jbeta primers that the PCR ran. Produced via immunoSEQ multiplex PCR; TCRdb's table is partial and in-frame only. The repertoire includes 200,000 or so clones, about 90% of them detected once, and roughly 0.24% sits in the top ten. Sequenced input: PBMCs. The origin of the receptors is a girl less than two years old in good health and CMV-seronegative.

The J gene is TRBJ1-6, the V gene TRBV6-5; D gene ambiguous. Between the trimmed V and J ends, which lost 7 bases and 9 bases, there was a span of 13 bases. The CDR3 totals 13 residues. From germline, CDR1 is MNHEY and CDR2 SVGAGI. CDR3: CASTPGIRSPLHF. The CDR3 region has the DNA TGTGCCAGCACCCCGGGGATCCGTTCACCCCTCCACTTT.

The gene calls are TRBV5-1 and TRBJ2-7; 9 positions agree with TRBD1. The CDR3 is 14 amino acids. Germline CDR1 reads SGHRS; CDR2 reads YFSETQ. V gave up 3 bases and J gave up 8 bases; unmatched junction bases: 9. The CDR3, as DNA: TGCGCCAGCAGCTCAACCGACAGGGGGGTTAAGCAGTACTTC. Its protein product is CASSSTDRGVKQYF.

Worth noting for this clone: The junction shows a germline mismatch at one end, possibly a read error. The chain has TRBV25-1 and TRBJ1-3, with D tentatively TRBD1 (5 bases). The CDR3 contains 15 residues. Germline V gives CDR1 MGHDK, CDR2 SYGVNS. CDR3 nucleotide sequence: TGTGCCATCCACGACAGCCCCCACTCTGGAAACGCCATATATTTT. Protein product: CAIHDSPHSGNAIYF. Full variable domain (rest looked up from reference TRBV25-1 and TRBJ1-3): EADIYQTPRYLVIGTGKKITLECSQTMGHDKMYWYQQDPGMELHLIHYSYGVNSTEKGDLSSESTVSRIRTEHFPLTLESARPSHTSQYLCAIHDSPHSGNAIYFGEGSWLTVV.

V is TRBV30 and J is TRBJ2-1, with 7 bases matching TRBD1. The CDR3 is 11 residues long. CDR1 GTSNPN and CDR2 SVGIG come from the germline V gene (reference sequence). V shed 1 base and J 12 bases; nucleotides not matched to a gene: 3. The CDR3 region is CAWSARTGQFF. The DNA of the CDR3 is TGTGCCTGGAGTGCCCGGACAGGGCAGTTCTTC. Combining the CDR3 with reference TRBV30 and TRBJ2-1 gives the whole variable domain SQTIHQWPATLVQPVGSPLSLECTVEGTSNPNLYWYRQAAGRGLQLLFYSVGIGQISSEVPQNLSASRPQDRQFILSSKKLLLSDSGFYLCAWSARTGQFFGPGTRLTVL.

This chain uses TRBV7-9 with TRBJ2-5; 7 positions match TRBD1. Germline values: CDR1 SEHNR, CDR2 FQNEAQ (reference sequence). The ends lost 3 bases at V and 4 bases at J; junction bases unmatched: 2. The CDR3 has 13 amino acids. The CDR3 sequence is CASSLTGLETQYF. As DNA, the CDR3 is TGTGCCAGCAGCTTGACAGGGTTAGAGACCCAGTACTTC.

This chain uses TRBV7-9 with TRBJ2-1; D is uncertain. This CDR3 comprises 14 residues. CDR1 and CDR2 from the germline V gene are SEHNR and FQNEAQ (reference sequence). Trimming took 5 bases from V and 0 from J, leaving 8 bases between them. The CDR3 loop reads CASSVLSSYNEQFF. The CDR3 DNA reads TGTGCCAGCAGCGTACTGAGCTCCTACAATGAGCAGTTCTTC.

The chain has TRBV5-1 and TRBJ2-1, with TRBD1 identical over 8 bases. Trimming cost V 5 bases and J 8 bases; bases outside gene matches: 3. Looked up from germline, CDR1 is SGHRS and CDR2 is YFSETQ. The length of the CDR3 is 12 residues. Written as DNA, the CDR3 is TGCGCCAGCAGTGACAGGGGCCATGAGCAGTTCTTC. It codes for CASSDRGHEQFF.

This chain joins TRBV21-1 and TRBJ1-5; TRBD1 is the table's D call and was not checked against the DNA. TRBV21-1 is reported as a pseudogene. The CDR3 loop spans 16 amino acids. The CDR3 region is CASSKGTGNCNQPQHF. CDR3 nucleotides: TGTGCCAGCAGCAAAGGGACAGGGAATTGCAATCAGCCCCAGCATTTT.

This chain joins TRBV4-3 and TRBJ1-2; D perhaps matches TRBD1 (6 bases). The V and J ends lost 4 bases and 0 bases respectively, with 9 bases between them. The CDR3 is 14 residues long. CDR1 is LGHNA, CDR2 YSLEER, per germline. The CDR3 spells CASSRTVTNYGYTF. The CDR3 DNA is TGCGCCAGCAGCCGGACAGTCACTAACTATGGCTACACCTTC.

The chain joins TRBV4-1 to TRBJ1-5, with a tentative D call TRBD1 (5 bases). CDR3 length: 16 amino acids. V shed 0 bases and J shed 2 bases, with 11 bases lying between them. Germline CDR1 MGHRA, CDR2 YSYEKL. Here the CDR3 reads CASSQDRGWGNQPQHF. The CDR3 DNA follows: TGCGCCAGCAGCCAAGATAGGGGCTGGGGCAATCAGCCCCAGCATTTT.

This clone was detected a few times. The chain joins TRBV4-2 to TRBJ2-5; D remains unclear. The CDR3 sequence is 12 residues long. Trimming took off 0 bases at V and 7 bases at J, with 6 bases between the two ends. Germline V lookup: CDR1 LGHNA, CDR2 YNFKEQ. CDR3 nucleotide sequence: TGTGCCAGCAGCCAAGATTACGGGACCCAGTACTTC. As protein: CASSQDYGTQYF.